This T cell receptor (beta chain) was captured by sequencing in a study of post-analysis software for immune sequencing data (dated by TCRdb to about 2015). For the wider study: Recorded disease courses included relapsing-remitting, secondary progressive and progressive-relapsing multiple sclerosis, with some patients lacking subtype annotation. The patient repertoires were set against about 12 previously published healthy control repertoires from donors whose ages ranged from about 6 to 25 years. A subset of samples was prepared in parallel using single-end sample barcoding, then pooled and co-amplified after Illumina adapter ligation. Results and caveats for the whole study, not just this receptor: When samples were clustered directly using the F measure, samples prepared in the same batch co-clustered strongly, which prompted a batch-effect correction. The control group was slightly older than the multiple sclerosis patient group. Significantly higher frequencies in patients than in controls were found for five or six TRBV segments, including TRBV5-6, TRBV5-1 and TRBV20-1. Significantly lower normalized Chao1 diversity was found in multiple sclerosis patients than in controls, suggesting substantial peripheral T-cell clonal expansion.

The receptor library was made with PCR. Data came from an Illumina HiSeq 2500. Unique molecular identifiers were incorporated into TCR beta cDNA libraries to reduce PCR and sequencing biases. Approximately 500,000 cDNA molecules were obtained for every 1 to 10 million input T cells, so each molecule roughly corresponded to one T cell. The patient libraries were prepared and sequenced with the same protocol used for the earlier healthy control dataset. Within a given batch, samples were prepared together, multiplexed and sequenced on the same HiSeq lane. Concerning the study's data processing: Raw barcoded reads were processed with MIGEC, and single-read molecular identifier groups were discarded before consensus assembly and CDR3 extraction. VDJtools was used for post-analysis of the clonotype tables, and diversity was normalized by down-sampling every dataset to the size of the smallest sample. Repertoire overlap clustering matched CDR3 amino acid but not nucleotide sequences to correct batch-related cross-sample contamination. TCRdb reran the public reads through fastp at Q25 and MiXCR, keeping productive beta chains. Entries are consolidated by CDR3 protein sequence, retaining the most common genes and DNA. None of the V and J calls come from the authors' own analysis; TCRdb made them. Recorded for this sample are some 690,000 distinct CDR3 sequences; approximately 60% of them occurred a single time. The ten largest clones capture about 11% of the sample.

CDR1 and CDR2 were assigned from the germline V gene (reference sequence) as DFQATT and SNEGSKA. Spanning cysteine to phenylalanine, the CDR3 consists of 16 amino acids. Of all the DNA, just the CDR3 is kept, 48 bases in frame from base 1. V is shortened by 3 bases, J by 3 bases, and the region joining them spans 18 bases. Notes on this clonotype: What antigen it recognizes has not been identified. No base qualities exist here, and no much larger clone lies one base off it.

TCR beta repertoires were profiled from peripheral blood of some 13 young patients with multiple sclerosis to demonstrate the VDJtools post-analysis software. The patients with multiple sclerosis were children and adolescents between roughly 6 and 17 years of age. Sequenced input: blood. The chain links TRBV20-1 with TRBJ2-1, with the D gene call left open. This TCR was sampled from a girl aged 2-10 years with multiple sclerosis. The sequence in DNA is TGCAGTGCTAGTAATAGGAAGATAGTGGTCTACAATGAGCAGTTCTTC. This yields the protein CSASNRKIVVYNEQFF.